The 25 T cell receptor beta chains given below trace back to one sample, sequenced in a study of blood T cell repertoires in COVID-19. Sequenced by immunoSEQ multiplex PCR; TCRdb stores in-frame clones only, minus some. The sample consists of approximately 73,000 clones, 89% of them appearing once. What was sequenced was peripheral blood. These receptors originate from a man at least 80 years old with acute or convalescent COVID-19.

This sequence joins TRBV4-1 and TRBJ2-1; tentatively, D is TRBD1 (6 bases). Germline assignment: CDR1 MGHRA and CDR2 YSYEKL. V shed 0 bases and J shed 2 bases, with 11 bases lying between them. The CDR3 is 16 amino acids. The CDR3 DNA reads TGCGCCAGCAGCCAAGAGATACAGGGCACCTACAATGAGCAGTTCTTC. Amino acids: CASSQEIQGTYNEQFF.

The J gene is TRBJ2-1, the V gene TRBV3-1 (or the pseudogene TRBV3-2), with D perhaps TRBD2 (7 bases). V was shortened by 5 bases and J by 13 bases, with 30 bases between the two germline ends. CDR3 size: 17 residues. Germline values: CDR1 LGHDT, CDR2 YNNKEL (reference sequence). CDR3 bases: TGTGCCAGCAGCAAAGCCGACCCGGGACTATCAGGGACATTACAGTTCTTC. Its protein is CASSKADPGLSGTLQFF.

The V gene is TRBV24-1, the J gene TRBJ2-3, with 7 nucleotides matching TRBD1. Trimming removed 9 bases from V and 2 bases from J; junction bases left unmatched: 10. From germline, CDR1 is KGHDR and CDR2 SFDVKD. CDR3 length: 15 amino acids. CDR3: CATGRQGAPTDTQYF. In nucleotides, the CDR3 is TGTGCCACCGGACGACAGGGTGCCCCCACAGATACGCAGTATTTT.

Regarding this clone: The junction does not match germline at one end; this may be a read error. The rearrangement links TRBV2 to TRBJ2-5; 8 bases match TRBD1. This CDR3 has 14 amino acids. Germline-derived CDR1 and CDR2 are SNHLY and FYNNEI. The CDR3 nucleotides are TGTGCCAGCAGTGCGGCCAGGGGGCAAGGGACCCAGTACTTC. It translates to CASSAARGQGTQYF.

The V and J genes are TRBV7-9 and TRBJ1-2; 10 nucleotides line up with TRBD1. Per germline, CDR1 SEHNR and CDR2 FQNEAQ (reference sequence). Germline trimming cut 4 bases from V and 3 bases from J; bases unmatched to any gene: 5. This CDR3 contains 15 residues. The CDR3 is CASSSRTGGDYGYTF. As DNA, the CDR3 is TGTGCCAGCAGCTCCCGGACAGGGGGTGACTATGGCTACACCTTC.

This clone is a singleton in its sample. This chain's CDR3 is CASSLGLAGVGWADTQYF. CDR3 nucleotides: TGTGCCAGCAGCCTCGGACTAGCGGGAGTAGGGTGGGCAGATACGCAGTATTTT. The chain recombines TRBV7-9 with TRBJ2-3; TRBD2 matches 13 bases. The germline V gene encodes CDR1 SEHNR and CDR2 FQNEAQ (reference sequence). The V gene end was trimmed by 5 bases and the J gene end by 4 bases; junction bases not matched to a gene: 12. The CDR3 runs 18 residues.

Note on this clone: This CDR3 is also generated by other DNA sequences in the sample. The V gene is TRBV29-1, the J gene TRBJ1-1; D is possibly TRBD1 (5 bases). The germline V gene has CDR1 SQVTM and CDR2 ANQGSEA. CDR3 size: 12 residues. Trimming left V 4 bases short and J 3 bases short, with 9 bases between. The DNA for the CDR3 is TGCAGCGTTGCCGGAGGGGACACTGAAGCTTTCTTT. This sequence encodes CSVAGGDTEAFF.

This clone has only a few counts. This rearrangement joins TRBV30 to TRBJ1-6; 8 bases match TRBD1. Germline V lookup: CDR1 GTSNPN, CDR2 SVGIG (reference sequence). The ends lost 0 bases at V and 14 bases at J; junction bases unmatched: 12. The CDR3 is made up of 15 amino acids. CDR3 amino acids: CAWSVPRTGSKALHF. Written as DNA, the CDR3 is TGTGCCTGGAGTGTACCCCGGACAGGGAGTAAGGCCCTCCACTTT.

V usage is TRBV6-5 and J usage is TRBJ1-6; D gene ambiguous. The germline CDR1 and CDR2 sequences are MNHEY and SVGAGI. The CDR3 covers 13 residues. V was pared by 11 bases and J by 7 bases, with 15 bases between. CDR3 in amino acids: CASHRSGNSPLHF. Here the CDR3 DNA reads TGTGCCTCCCACCGGAGTGGAAATTCACCCCTCCACTTT.

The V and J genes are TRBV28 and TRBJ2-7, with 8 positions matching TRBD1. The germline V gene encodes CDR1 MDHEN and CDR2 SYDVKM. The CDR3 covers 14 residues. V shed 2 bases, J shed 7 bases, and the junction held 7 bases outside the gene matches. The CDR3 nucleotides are TGTGCCAGCAGTTTAGGTCAGGGGGCTGGTGAGCAGTACTTC. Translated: CASSLGQGAGEQYF.

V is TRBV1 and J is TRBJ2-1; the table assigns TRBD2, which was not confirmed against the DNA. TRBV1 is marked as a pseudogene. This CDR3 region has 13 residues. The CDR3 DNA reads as TGCACCAGCAGGCGCGGCGGCTTTAATGAGCAGTTCTTC. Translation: CTSRRGGFNEQFF.

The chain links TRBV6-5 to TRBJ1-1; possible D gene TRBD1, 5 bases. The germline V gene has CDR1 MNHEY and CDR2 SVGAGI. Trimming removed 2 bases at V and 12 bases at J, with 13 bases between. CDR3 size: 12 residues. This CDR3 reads CASSYGAGAPFF. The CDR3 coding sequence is TGTGCCAGCAGTTACGGGGCAGGTGCTCCTTTCTTT.

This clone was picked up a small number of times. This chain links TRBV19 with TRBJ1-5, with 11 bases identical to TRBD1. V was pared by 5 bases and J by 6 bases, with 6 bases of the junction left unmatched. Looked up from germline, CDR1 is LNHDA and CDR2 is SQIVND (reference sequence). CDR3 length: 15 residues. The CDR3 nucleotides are TGTGCCAGTAGTGCCTCCGGGACAGGGGGTCAGCCCCAGCATTTT. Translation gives CASSASGTGGQPQHF.

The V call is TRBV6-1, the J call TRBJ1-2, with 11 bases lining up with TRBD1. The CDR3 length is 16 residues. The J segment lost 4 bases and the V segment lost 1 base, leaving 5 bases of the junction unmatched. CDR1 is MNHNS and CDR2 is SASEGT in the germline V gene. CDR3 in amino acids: CASSEGGQGGTYGYTF. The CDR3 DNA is TGTGCCAGCAGTGAAGGGGGACAGGGGGGCACCTATGGCTACACCTTC.

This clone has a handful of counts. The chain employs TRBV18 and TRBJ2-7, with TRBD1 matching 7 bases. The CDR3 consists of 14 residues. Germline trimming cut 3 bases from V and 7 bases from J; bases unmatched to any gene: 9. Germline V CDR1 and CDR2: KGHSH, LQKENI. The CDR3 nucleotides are TGTGCCAGCTCACCGGGACAGCCCTCTAATGAGCAGTACTTC. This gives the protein CASSPGQPSNEQYF.

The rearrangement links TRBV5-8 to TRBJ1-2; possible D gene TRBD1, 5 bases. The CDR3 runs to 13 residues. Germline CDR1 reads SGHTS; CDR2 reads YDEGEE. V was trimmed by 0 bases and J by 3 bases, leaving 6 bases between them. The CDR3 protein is CASSLGRDYGYTF. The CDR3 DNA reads TGTGCCAGCAGCTTGGGCAGGGACTATGGCTACACCTTC.

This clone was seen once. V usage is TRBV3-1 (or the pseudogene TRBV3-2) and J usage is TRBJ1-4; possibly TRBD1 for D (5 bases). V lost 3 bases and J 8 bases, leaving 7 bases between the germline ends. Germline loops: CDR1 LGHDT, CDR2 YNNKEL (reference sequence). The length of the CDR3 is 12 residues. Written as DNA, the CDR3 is TGTGCCAGCAGCCACGGGGGGGAAAAACTGTTTTTT. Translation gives CASSHGGEKLFF.

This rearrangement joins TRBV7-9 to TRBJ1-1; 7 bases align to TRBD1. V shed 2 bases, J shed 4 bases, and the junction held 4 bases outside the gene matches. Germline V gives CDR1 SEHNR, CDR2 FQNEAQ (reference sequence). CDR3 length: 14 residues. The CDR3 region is CASSLKGASTEAFF. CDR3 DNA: TGTGCCAGCAGCTTAAAGGGGGCTAGCACTGAAGCTTTCTTT.

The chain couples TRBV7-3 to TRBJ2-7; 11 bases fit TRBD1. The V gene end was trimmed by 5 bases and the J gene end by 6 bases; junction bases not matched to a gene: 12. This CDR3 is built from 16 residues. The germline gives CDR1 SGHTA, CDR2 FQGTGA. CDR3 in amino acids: CASSPTGTGGWSEQYF. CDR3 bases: TGTGCCAGCAGCCCCACCGGGACAGGGGGTTGGAGCGAGCAGTACTTC.

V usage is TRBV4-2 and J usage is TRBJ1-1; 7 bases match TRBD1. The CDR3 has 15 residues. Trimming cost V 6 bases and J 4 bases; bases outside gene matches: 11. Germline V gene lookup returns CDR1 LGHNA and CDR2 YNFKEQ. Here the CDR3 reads CASSLLDRDGTEAFF. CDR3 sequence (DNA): TGTGCCAGCAGTCTCCTAGACAGGGACGGCACTGAAGCTTTCTTT.

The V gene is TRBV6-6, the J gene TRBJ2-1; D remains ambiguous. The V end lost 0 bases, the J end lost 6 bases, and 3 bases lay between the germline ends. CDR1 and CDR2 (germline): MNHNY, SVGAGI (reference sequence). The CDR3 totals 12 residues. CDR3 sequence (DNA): TGTGCCAGCAGTTACTCCGGCAATGAGCAGTTCTTC. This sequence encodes CASSYSGNEQFF.

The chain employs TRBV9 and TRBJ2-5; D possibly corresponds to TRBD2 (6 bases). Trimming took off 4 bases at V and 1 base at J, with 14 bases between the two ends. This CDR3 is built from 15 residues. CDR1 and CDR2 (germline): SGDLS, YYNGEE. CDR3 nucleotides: TGTGCCAGCAGCTTCGCGGAGGGATTCCAAGAGACCCAGTACTTC. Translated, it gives CASSFAEGFQETQYF.

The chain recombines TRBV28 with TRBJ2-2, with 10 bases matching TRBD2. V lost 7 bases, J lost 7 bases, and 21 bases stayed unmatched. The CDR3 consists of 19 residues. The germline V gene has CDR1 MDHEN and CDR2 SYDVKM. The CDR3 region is CASTTRIAGGKSSYGELFF. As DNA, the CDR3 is TGTGCCAGCACCACGAGGATAGCGGGGGGCAAGTCTTCATACGGGGAGCTGTTTTTT.

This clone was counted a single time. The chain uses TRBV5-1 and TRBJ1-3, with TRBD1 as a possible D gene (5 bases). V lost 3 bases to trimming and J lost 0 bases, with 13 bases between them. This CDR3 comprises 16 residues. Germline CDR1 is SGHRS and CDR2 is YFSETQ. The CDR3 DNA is TGCGCCAGCAGCTCACGGACACTTAGCTCTGGAAACACCATATATTTT. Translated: CASSSRTLSSGNTIYF.

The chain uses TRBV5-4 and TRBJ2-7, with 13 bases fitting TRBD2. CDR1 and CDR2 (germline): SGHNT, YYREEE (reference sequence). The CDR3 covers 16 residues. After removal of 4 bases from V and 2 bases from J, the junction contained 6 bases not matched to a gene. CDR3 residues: CASSPPGLAGTYEQYF. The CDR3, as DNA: TGTGCCAGCAGCCCTCCGGGACTAGCGGGGACCTACGAGCAGTACTTC.